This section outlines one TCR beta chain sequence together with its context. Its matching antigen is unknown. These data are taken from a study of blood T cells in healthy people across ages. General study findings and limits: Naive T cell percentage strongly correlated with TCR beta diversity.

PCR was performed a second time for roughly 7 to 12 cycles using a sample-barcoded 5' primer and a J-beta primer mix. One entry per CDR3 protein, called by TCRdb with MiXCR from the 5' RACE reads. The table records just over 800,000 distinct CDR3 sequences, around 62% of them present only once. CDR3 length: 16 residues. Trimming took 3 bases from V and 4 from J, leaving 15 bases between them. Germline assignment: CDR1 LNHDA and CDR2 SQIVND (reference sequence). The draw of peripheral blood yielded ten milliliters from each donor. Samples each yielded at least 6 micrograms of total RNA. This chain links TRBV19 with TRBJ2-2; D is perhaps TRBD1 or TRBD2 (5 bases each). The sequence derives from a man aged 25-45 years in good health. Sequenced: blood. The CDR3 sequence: CASSIIGAGATGELFF. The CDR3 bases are TGTGCCAGTAGTATTATCGGAGCCGGGGCCACCGGGGAGCTGTTTTTT. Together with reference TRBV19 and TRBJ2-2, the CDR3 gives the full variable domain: DGGITQSPKYLFRKEGQNVTLSCEQNLNHDAMYWYRQDPGQGLRLIYYSQIVNDFQKGDIAEGYSVSREKKESFPLTVTSAQKNPTAFYLCASSIIGAGATGELFFGEGSRLTVL.